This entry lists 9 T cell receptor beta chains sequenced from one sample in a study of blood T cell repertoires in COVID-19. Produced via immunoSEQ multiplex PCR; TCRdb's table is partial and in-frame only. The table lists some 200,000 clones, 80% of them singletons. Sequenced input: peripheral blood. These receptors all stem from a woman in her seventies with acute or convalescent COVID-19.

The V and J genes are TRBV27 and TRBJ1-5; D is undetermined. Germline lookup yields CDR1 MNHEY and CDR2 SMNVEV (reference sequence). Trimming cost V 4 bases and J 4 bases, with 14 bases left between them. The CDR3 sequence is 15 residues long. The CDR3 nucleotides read TGTGCCAGCAGTTCACAGATTGGGAGGAATCAGCCCCAGCATTTT. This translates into CASSSQIGRNQPQHF.

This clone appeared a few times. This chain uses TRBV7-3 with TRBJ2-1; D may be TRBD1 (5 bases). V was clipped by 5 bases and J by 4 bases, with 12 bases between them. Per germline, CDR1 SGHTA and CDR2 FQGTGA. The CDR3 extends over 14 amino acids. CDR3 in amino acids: CASSPGDRYNEQFF. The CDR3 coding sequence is TGTGCCAGCAGCCCCGGAGACAGATACAATGAGCAGTTCTTC.

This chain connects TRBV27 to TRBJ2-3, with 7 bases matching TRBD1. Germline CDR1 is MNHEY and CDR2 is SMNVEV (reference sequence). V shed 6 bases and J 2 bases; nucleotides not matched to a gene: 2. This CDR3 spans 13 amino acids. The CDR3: CASRGQYTDTQYF. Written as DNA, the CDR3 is TGTGCCAGCAGGGGACAGTACACAGATACGCAGTATTTT.

CDR3 in amino acids: CASSPVAGTTQYF. CDR3 in DNA: TGTGCCAGCAGCCCGGTAGCGGGGACTACGCAGTATTTT. This sequence joins TRBV3-1 (or the pseudogene TRBV3-2) and TRBJ2-3; 8 bases align to TRBD2. Germline-derived CDR1 and CDR2 are LGHDT and YNNKEL (reference sequence). Trimming at V came to 4 bases and at J to 8 bases, leaving 5 bases not matched to a gene. The CDR3 has 13 amino acids.

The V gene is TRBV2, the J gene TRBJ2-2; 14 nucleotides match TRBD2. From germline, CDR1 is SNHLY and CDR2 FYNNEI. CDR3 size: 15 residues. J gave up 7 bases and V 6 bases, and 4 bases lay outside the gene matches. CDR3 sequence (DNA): TGTGCCAGCAGGCCCGGGACTAGCGGGGGCGGGGAGCTGTTTTTT. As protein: CASRPGTSGGGELFF.

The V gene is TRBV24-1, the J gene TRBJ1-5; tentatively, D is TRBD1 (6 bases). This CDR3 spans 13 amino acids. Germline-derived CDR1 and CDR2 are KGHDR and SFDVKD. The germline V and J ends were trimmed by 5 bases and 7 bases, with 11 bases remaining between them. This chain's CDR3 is CATSATGLQPQHF. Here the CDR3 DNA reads TGTGCCACCAGTGCCACAGGGCTACAGCCCCAGCATTTT.

CDR3 DNA: TGTGCCAGTAGTATGGGAGGGTTGTACAATGAGCAGTTCTTC. Translating gives CASSMGGLYNEQFF. The chain carries TRBV19 and TRBJ2-1; 7 bases are shared with TRBD2. The length of the CDR3 is 14 residues. Germline V CDR1 and CDR2: LNHDA, SQIVND (reference sequence). V was pared by 3 bases and J by 4 bases, with 3 bases of the junction left unmatched. The full variable domain, with the rest looked up from reference TRBV19 and TRBJ2-1, is DGGITQSPKYLFRKEGQNVTLSCEQNLNHDAMYWYRQDPGQGLRLIYYSQIVNDFQKGDIAEGYSVSREKKESFPLTVTSAQKNPTAFYLCASSMGGLYNEQFFGPGTRLTVL.

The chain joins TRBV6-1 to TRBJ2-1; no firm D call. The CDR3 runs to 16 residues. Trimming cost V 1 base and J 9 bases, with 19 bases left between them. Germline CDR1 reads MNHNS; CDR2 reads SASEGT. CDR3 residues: CASSEVLGIGMGEQFF. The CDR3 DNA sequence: TGTGCCAGCAGTGAAGTGCTGGGCATCGGAATGGGTGAGCAGTTCTTC.

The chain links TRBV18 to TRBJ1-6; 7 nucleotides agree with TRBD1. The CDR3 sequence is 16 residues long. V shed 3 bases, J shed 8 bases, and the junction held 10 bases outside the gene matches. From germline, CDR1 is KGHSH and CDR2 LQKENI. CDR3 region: CASSPSLDRRDSPLHF. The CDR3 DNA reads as TGTGCCAGCTCACCGTCCCTGGACAGGAGGGATTCACCCCTCCACTTT.